This T cell receptor (beta chain) was observed in a study of early T cells in non-severe SARS-CoV-2 infection. Study in general: Unsorted whole-blood RNA was sequenced in bulk, leaving chains unpaired.

Points from the study as a whole: The study's VDJdb matching favored anti-spike CD8 responses and missed private and CD4 specificities.

In the case of this clonotype: Its antigen is not known.

This CDR3 is 14 amino acids long. CDR1 and CDR2 from the germline V gene are DFQATT and SNEGSKA (reference sequence). V was shortened by 5 bases and J by 0 bases, with 8 bases between the two germline ends. Unique molecular identifiers were added to individual cDNA molecules. TCRdb used MiXCR to reprocess the 5' RACE reads, holding one entry per CDR3 protein. This repertoire shows about 110,000 distinct CDR3 sequences, 12% found once; its top ten account for around 3%. The rearrangement links TRBV20-1 to TRBJ2-6; D call uncertain. The sequenced sample consisted of whole blood. The source is an adult who was a healthcare worker with PCR-confirmed SARS-CoV-2 infection or an uninfected control (not recorded which). The CDR3 nucleotides are TGCAGTGCTCCACAACGCTCTGGGGCCAACGTCCTGACTTTC. Amino acid sequence: CSAPQRSGANVLTF.